This T cell receptor beta chain was identified in a study of control samples from healthy donors and cancer patients. Germline CDR1 and CDR2: SGHNT and YYREEE (reference sequence). The CDR3 runs 15 residues. Deletions cut 4 bases from V and 2 bases from J, with 13 bases between. Some clones are missing from TCRdb's copy, which holds only in-frame ones; the method was immunoSEQ multiplex PCR. The sample has some 65,000 clones, approximately 84% seen once. The J gene is TRBJ1-3, the V gene TRBV5-4; perhaps TRBD1 as D (5 bases). The TCR sequence derives from a woman between 45 and 65 years old with lung cancer. Source material: PBMCs. This CDR3 is CASSIPGEPGNTIYF. For the CDR3, the DNA is TGTGCCAGCAGCATCCCGGGGGAACCTGGAAACACCATATATTTT.